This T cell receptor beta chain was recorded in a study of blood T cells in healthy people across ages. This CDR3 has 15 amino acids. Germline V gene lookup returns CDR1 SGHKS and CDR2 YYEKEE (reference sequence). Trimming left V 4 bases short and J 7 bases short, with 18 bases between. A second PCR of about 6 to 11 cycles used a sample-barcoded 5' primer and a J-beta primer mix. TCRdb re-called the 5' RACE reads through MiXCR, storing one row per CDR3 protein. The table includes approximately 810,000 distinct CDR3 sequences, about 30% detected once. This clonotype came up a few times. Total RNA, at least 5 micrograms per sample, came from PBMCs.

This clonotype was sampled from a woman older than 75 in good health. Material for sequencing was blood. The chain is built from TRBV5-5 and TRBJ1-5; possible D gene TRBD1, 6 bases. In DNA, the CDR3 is TGTGCCAGCAGCCCGGTAGGGGGGGGAGGACAGCCCCAGCATTTT. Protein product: CASSPVGGGGQPQHF.